A selection of T cell receptor beta chains follows, all from one sample in a study of blood T cell repertoires in COVID-19. Repertoires were generated with immunoSEQ multiplex PCR, while TCRdb's copy carries only in-frame clones and drops some. This table holds about 350,000 clones, 86% found once. The source material was peripheral blood. All receptors come from an older woman with COVID-19, enrolled during active disease. Each CDR3 is given without its conserved first and last residue. The order of the fields is V gene, J gene, CDR3 protein.

v_gene: TRBV5-1
j_gene: TRBJ2-2
CDR3aa: ASSWGTSGDTGELF

v_gene: TRBV27
j_gene: TRBJ2-7
CDR3aa: ASSAGVPAYEQY

v_gene: TRBV4-2
j_gene: TRBJ2-1
CDR3aa: ASSASGAILNEQF

v_gene: TRBV10-3
j_gene: TRBJ1-3
CDR3aa: ATGQGDTIY

v_gene: TRBV30
j_gene: TRBJ2-7
CDR3aa: AWSSRRGGLVWEQY

v_gene: TRBV24-1
j_gene: TRBJ1-2
CDR3aa: ATRDGVNYGYT

v_gene: TRBV7-8
j_gene: TRBJ1-6
CDR3aa: ASSFRTGGGPGGSPLH

v_gene: TRBV6-4
j_gene: TRBJ1-2
CDR3aa: ASTGIKRAYGYT

v_gene: TRBV6-5
j_gene: TRBJ1-2
CDR3aa: ASSRTGSVDYGYT

v_gene: TRBV4-1
j_gene: TRBJ1-1
CDR3aa: ASSQPTGRTEAF

v_gene: TRBV25-1
j_gene: TRBJ2-2
CDR3aa: ASSDSGTAGELF

v_gene: TRBV18
j_gene: TRBJ2-3
CDR3aa: ASSLTGTSLTDTQY

v_gene: TRBV5-6
j_gene: TRBJ1-5
CDR3aa: ASSRGPGGNQPQH

v_gene: TRBV19
j_gene: TRBJ2-2
CDR3aa: AGSTGLNTGELF

v_gene: TRBV13
j_gene: TRBJ2-2
CDR3aa: ASSTDRGWSTGELF

v_gene: TRBV4-3
j_gene: TRBJ2-5
CDR3aa: ASSQRRGGGGETQY

v_gene: TRBV7-2
j_gene: TRBJ2-7
CDR3aa: ASSLSGIGEQY

v_gene: TRBV6-1
j_gene: TRBJ2-2
CDR3aa: ASSEALWTEAGELF

v_gene: TRBV4-1
j_gene: TRBJ1-4
CDR3aa: ASSFRALKGHKDEKLF

v_gene: TRBV13
j_gene: TRBJ2-7
CDR3aa: ASSFPKREQY

v_gene: TRBV9
j_gene: TRBJ1-1
CDR3aa: ASSADRFISVTEAF

v_gene: TRBV7-6
j_gene: TRBJ2-3
CDR3aa: ASSPRSSGGHGDTQY

v_gene: TRBV7-6
j_gene: TRBJ2-7
CDR3aa: ASSLKAGGREQY

v_gene: TRBV9
j_gene: TRBJ1-1
CDR3aa: ASSPYTGTGNTEAF

v_gene: TRBV29-1
j_gene: TRBJ1-5
CDR3aa: SVARGRDQPQH

v_gene: TRBV10-3
j_gene: TRBJ2-7
CDR3aa: AISAGQGTYEQY

v_gene: TRBV11-3
j_gene: TRBJ2-3
CDR3aa: ASSKTSGGAGDTQY

v_gene: TRBV9
j_gene: TRBJ2-3
CDR3aa: ASSVAGGPVDTQY

v_gene: TRBV30
j_gene: TRBJ1-1
CDR3aa: AWSVGQLFEGF

v_gene: TRBV9
j_gene: TRBJ1-1
CDR3aa: ASTGGVGLRNTEAF

v_gene: TRBV6-6
j_gene: TRBJ2-6
CDR3aa: ASSSPPGQSHSGANVLT

v_gene: TRBV4-3
j_gene: TRBJ1-3
CDR3aa: ASSQDYFIDSGNTIY

v_gene: TRBV14
j_gene: TRBJ1-2
CDR3aa: ASSQGVGLGSADGYGYT

v_gene: TRBV3-1/TRBV3-2
j_gene: TRBJ1-2
CDR3aa: ASSQKGADYGYT

v_gene: TRBV25-1
j_gene: TRBJ2-7
CDR3aa: ASIMAGGYEQY

v_gene: TRBV10-1
j_gene: TRBJ2-7
CDR3aa: ASSPGTVYSYEQY

v_gene: TRBV10-1
j_gene: TRBJ1-3
CDR3aa: ASSESRGGNTIY

v_gene: TRBV4-1
j_gene: TRBJ1-3
CDR3aa: ASSQGRGYSGNTIY

v_gene: TRBV11-3
j_gene: TRBJ2-1
CDR3aa: ASSSTSGGFGEQF

v_gene: TRBV19
j_gene: TRBJ1-5
CDR3aa: ASSTWKQGDQPQH

v_gene: TRBV4-1
j_gene: TRBJ2-3
CDR3aa: ASSPPTVGTDTQY

v_gene: TRBV11-3
j_gene: TRBJ2-5
CDR3aa: ASSPGGRGETQY

v_gene: TRBV5-1
j_gene: TRBJ2-2
CDR3aa: ASGKGTSSPGELF

v_gene: TRBV4-3
j_gene: TRBJ1-5
CDR3aa: ASSQEVGGNQPQH

v_gene: TRBV19
j_gene: TRBJ1-2
CDR3aa: ASSLGVNYGYT

v_gene: TRBV2
j_gene: TRBJ1-2
CDR3aa: ASSAGSRYGYT

v_gene: TRBV9
j_gene: TRBJ1-1
CDR3aa: ASSVGDNFNTEAF

v_gene: TRBV20-1
j_gene: TRBJ1-3
CDR3aa: SASVQGSGNTIY

v_gene: TRBV19
j_gene: TRBJ2-7
CDR3aa: ASRKQHSSYEQY

v_gene: TRBV7-8
j_gene: TRBJ1-3
CDR3aa: ASRPDRAGNTIY

v_gene: TRBV30
j_gene: TRBJ2-7
CDR3aa: AWSVWAGPYEQY

v_gene: TRBV7-3
j_gene: TRBJ2-1
CDR3aa: ASSLKLSSGRQRNEQF

v_gene: TRBV6-5
j_gene: TRBJ2-1
CDR3aa: ASTKSRANNEQF

v_gene: TRBV7-8
j_gene: TRBJ2-3
CDR3aa: ASSLASTSGSTDTQY

v_gene: TRBV5-4
j_gene: TRBJ1-5
CDR3aa: ASSSGGGTVRNQPQH

v_gene: TRBV5-8
j_gene: TRBJ1-2
CDR3aa: ASSPQGAEGYT

v_gene: TRBV18
j_gene: TRBJ2-1
CDR3aa: ASSPSRGGGEQF

v_gene: TRBV6-2/TRBV6-3
j_gene: TRBJ2-5
CDR3aa: ASSAHPGLAGDTAGTQY

v_gene: TRBV11-1
j_gene: TRBJ2-7
CDR3aa: ASSFWDSSYEQY